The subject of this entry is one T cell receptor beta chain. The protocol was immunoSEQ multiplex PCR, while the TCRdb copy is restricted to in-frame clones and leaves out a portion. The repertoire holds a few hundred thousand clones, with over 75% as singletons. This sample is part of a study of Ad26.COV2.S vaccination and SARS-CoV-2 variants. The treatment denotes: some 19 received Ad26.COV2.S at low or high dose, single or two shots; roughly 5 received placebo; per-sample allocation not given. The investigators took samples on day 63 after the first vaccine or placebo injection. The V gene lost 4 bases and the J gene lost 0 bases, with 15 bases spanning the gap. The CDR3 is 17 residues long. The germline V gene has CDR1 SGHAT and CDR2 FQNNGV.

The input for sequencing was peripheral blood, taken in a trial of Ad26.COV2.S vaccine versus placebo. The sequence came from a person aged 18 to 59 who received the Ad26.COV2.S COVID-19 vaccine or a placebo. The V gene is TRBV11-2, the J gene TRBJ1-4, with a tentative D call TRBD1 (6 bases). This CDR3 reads CASSYGQTKATNEKLFF. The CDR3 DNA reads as TGTGCCAGCAGCTACGGACAGACGAAAGCAACTAATGAAAAACTGTTTTTT.